This record looks at one T cell receptor beta chain sequence and its context. This record belongs to a study of blood T cell repertoires in COVID-19. Living in 20 to 30 US areas, the participants were between roughly 18 and 90 years of age. Cohort 3 recovery required two negative PCRs, clearance, or symptom resolution. Authors' processing steps: Researchers report that nucleated cell counts were estimated from reference gene primer amplification. Generated by immunoSEQ multiplex PCR, the TCRdb table keeps only in-frame clones and is missing some. That table gives V, J and clone size, and the DNA gave D and trimming. The table lists fewer than 200,000 clones, under 85% of them singletons. The V and J ends lost 5 bases and 5 bases, in that order; junction bases with no gene match: 12. There are 16 residues in the CDR3. In germline, CDR1 is MRHNA, CDR2 SNTAGT.

The receptor's source is a man aged 50 or older who had recovered from COVID-19. This chain links TRBV6-4 with TRBJ1-2, with 9 positions matching TRBD1. Specimen: PBMCs or T cells enriched from blood (not recorded which). The CDR3 loop is CASSPPDRDREYGYTF. The CDR3, as DNA: TGTGCCAGCAGTCCGCCTGACCGGGACAGGGAATATGGCTACACCTTC.